This TCR beta chain was recovered during a study of blood T cell repertoires in COVID-19. Study context: Spain, Italy and the United States supplied samples that represented acute and convalescent COVID-19. From T cells, B-cell-depleted T cells, or PBMCs came the material, which was cDNA or gDNA.

Germline V gene sequence: CDR1 LGHDT, CDR2 YNNKEL (reference sequence). The CDR3 has 14 residues. J was trimmed by 5 bases and V by 4 bases; bases with no gene match: 7. Repertoires were generated with immunoSEQ multiplex PCR, while TCRdb's copy carries only in-frame clones and drops some. The sample lists more than 120,000 clones, about 83% occurring once. The gene calls are TRBV3-1 (or the pseudogene TRBV3-2) and TRBJ2-7, with 8 nucleotides matching TRBD2. Material for sequencing was peripheral blood. The TCR originated in a woman aged 50 to 60 with active or convalescent COVID-19. The CDR3 region is CASSLTAGAHEQYF. DNA for the CDR3: TGTGCCAGCAGCCTCACAGCGGGAGCCCACGAGCAGTACTTC.